This TCR beta chain comes out of a study of human T cells and chemical hapten exposure (dated by TCRdb to about 2021). At the level of the whole study: For sensitization, 2% DPC in acetone was applied to a roughly 2 cm by roughly 2 cm area of upper inner arm skin. Peripheral blood TCR repertoire changes were tracked in vivo in alopecia patients during primary and secondary sensitization to the hapten diphenylcyclopropenone (DPC). Libraries were combined into a pool for sequencing, and differences in TCR yield between samples came mainly from small differences in library volumes within the pool. Under 30 alopecia patients gave blood for TCR sequencing at one to four time points (pre-sensitization, 2, 6 and 24 weeks). Alopecia areata with under or over 50% scalp involvement, alopecia totalis and alopecia universalis were represented in the patient cohort, which was mostly female. Patch testing was done on the upper back using Finn chambers containing 0.01% DPC, and results were scored after 6 days according to International Contact Dermatitis Research Group standards. Throughout the study period of around 24 weeks, patients also received therapeutic DPC doses to the scalp every week. Patient blood was sampled pre-sensitization (week 0) and at 2, 6 and about 24 weeks after DPC sensitization. What the study reported, not specific to this receptor: Patch test score was positively correlated with the number of PT1 expanded TCRs, with significance at thresholds 8, 16 and 32 but not at 4. Because every patient had alopecia, a presumed autoimmune disease, the patients' immune response might differ from that of healthy individuals. Significantly more large CDR3 similarity clusters were formed by expanded TCRs than by pre-sensitization or healthy control sets, consistent with antigen-driven responses. No change with DPC sensitization was found in the number of TCRs above 1 in 1000 frequency, and no evidence of global repertoire structure alterations was found. Repeated subsampling changed both the strength of the expansion versus patch-test correlation and the threshold at which the correlation became significant.

CDR3 length: 16 amino acids, cysteine to phenylalanine. Kept here is only the CDR3 DNA, which spans 48 bases and is read in frame from base 1. Deletion took 3 bases off V and 1 base off J, with a span of 15 bases between the germline ends. CDR1 SEHNR and CDR2 FQNEAQ were looked up in the germline V gene (reference sequence). Receptors were amplified or captured by RACE. Sequenced using a NextSeq 500. During library preparation, unique molecular identifiers were attached to individual cDNA molecules so that TCRs could be counted in a quantitative, reproducible way. Each blood RNA sample was used to sequence both TCR alpha and TCR beta chains. The authors' pipeline ran thus. Samples had a median of about 90,000 TCRs, with a range from about 23,224 to 750,000. V, J and CDR3 annotation of the TCR reads was performed with the Decombinator software suite. For the PS versus PT1 abundance plots, all samples were subsampled to the same number of TCRs (28,000). TCRs were defined as expanded if absent before sensitization and observed at least eight times at the 2-week time point. The public reads were reprocessed in TCRdb via fastp at Q25 and MiXCR, keeping in-frame beta chains. Every entry covers one CDR3 protein and lists the most common genes and DNA from its rows. Clone size and V and J calls follow TCRdb, not the original study. The sample table contains some 360,000 distinct CDR3 sequences; only one count was recorded for approximately 5.1% of them. In total, the top ten clones hold 2.5% to 3% of the sample.

What the time point label conveys for this sample: pre-sensitization, week 0. This specimen's treatment or condition label, per the study, means: therapeutic diphenylcyclopropenone sensitization with weekly scalp DPC. Blood at each patch-test visit was drawn before the patch test was applied. Eligible patients were aged 18 to 70, diagnosed with alopecia, deemed suitable for DPC therapy, and excluded if pregnant. Total RNA was extracted from unfractionated whole blood that had been collected in Tempus Blood RNA tubes. This clonotype was seen at least ten times. There is no known antigen for this receptor. Base qualities are not recorded, but no much larger clone differs from it by a single base.

The chain couples TRBV7-9 to TRBJ2-5, with an unclear D gene assignment. The origin of this receptor is a woman between 50 and 59 years old with alopecia areata. Some clones in this sample may be carry-over from other donors' samples. The sequencing here drew on whole blood, taken in connection with sensitization to the hapten diphenylcyclopropenone (DPC). In nucleotides, the sequence is TGTGCCAGCAGCTTCCCCCCAGAAGGGATCCAAGAGACCCAGTACTTC. Translated, this gives CASSFPPEGIQETQYF.